Below are 10 T cell receptor beta chains sequenced from a single sample in a study of shared T cell receptors in the human thymus (dated by TCRdb to the early 2020s). The method was the immunoSEQ multiplex PCR assay. Entries here come from immuneACCESS through TCRdb and include only in-frame sequences with V and J called. Some clones fail to appear in such tables; in the studies checked, an unresolved V gene covers under half of the shortfall, and the cause of the remainder is unknown. In this sample the table shows about 380,000 clones, over 90% of which occur a single time. Of the sample, around 0.018% is held by the ten largest clones. Sequencing was done on a sample of thymocytes. The source is a human donor.

The V gene is TRBV19, the J gene TRBJ2-3, with 8 positions matching TRBD2. The length of the CDR3 is 14 residues. Germline assignment: CDR1 LNHDA and CDR2 SQIVND (reference sequence). V lost 7 bases to trimming and J lost 6 bases; unmatched junction nucleotides: 9. The chain's CDR3 is CASTTPRGGDTQYF. CDR3 DNA: TGTGCCAGTACTACGCCCCGGGGGGGCGATACGCAGTATTTT. The variable domain in full, completed from reference TRBV19 and TRBJ2-3, reads DGGITQSPKYLFRKEGQNVTLSCEQNLNHDAMYWYRQDPGQGLRLIYYSQIVNDFQKGDIAEGYSVSREKKESFPLTVTSAQKNPTAFYLCASTTPRGGDTQYFGPGTRLTVL.

The CDR3 here is CASSFSAPPSTDTQYF. The CDR3 region has the DNA TGTGCCAGCAGTTTTTCCGCCCCCCCTAGCACAGATACGCAGTATTTT. The rearrangement joins TRBV28 to TRBJ2-3; D is ambiguous. Germline loops: CDR1 MDHEN, CDR2 SYDVKM. This CDR3 contains 16 residues. V lost 3 bases and J 0 bases, leaving 13 bases between the germline ends.

This CDR3 reads CASSLFGYQPQHF. The CDR3 DNA is TGTGCCAGCAGTTTATTCGGGTATCAGCCCCAGCATTTT. The J gene is TRBJ1-5, the V gene TRBV28; D is ambiguous. CDR3 length: 13 amino acids. V lost 1 base, J lost 5 bases, and 6 bases lay in between. Germline values: CDR1 MDHEN, CDR2 SYDVKM.

This chain connects TRBV6-1 to TRBJ2-3, with TRBD2 as a possible D gene (5 bases). Trimming left V 9 bases short and J 0 bases short, with 13 bases between. Germline lookup yields CDR1 MNHNS and CDR2 SASEGT. CDR3 length equals 14 residues. The CDR3 sequence is CASNRDTSTDTQYF. CDR3 nucleotide sequence: TGTGCCAGTAACCGGGATACGAGCACAGATACGCAGTATTTT.

The chain combines TRBV7-8 with TRBJ1-2; 8 nucleotides line up with TRBD1. CDR1 SGHVS and CDR2 FQNEAQ come from the germline V gene. V lost 0 bases, J lost 10 bases, and 10 bases stayed unmatched. This CDR3 is built from 15 residues. The CDR3 region has the DNA TGTGCCAGCAGCTTAGCGCCAGGACAGGGCCACCCCTACACCTTC. Translated, it gives CASSLAPGQGHPYTF.

This chain links TRBV5-1 with TRBJ2-7; 9 bases fit TRBD2. The CDR3 extends over 16 amino acids. The trim removed 0 bases at V and 4 bases at J, leaving 8 bases unmatched. Germline CDR1 reads SGHRS; CDR2 reads YFSETQ. The CDR3 DNA reads as TGCGCCAGCAGCTTGGTAGGGACTAGCAGGGTATACGAGCAGTACTTC. Encoded protein: CASSLVGTSRVYEQYF.

The chain combines TRBV5-4 with TRBJ2-3; possible D gene TRBD2, 5 bases. The length of the CDR3 is 13 residues. Looked up from germline, CDR1 is SGHNT and CDR2 is YYREEE (reference sequence). Trimming stripped 5 bases from V and 5 bases from J, with 12 bases between. CDR3: CASRDGIRDTQYF. CDR3 in DNA: TGTGCCAGCAGGGACGGGATAAGAGATACGCAGTATTTT. Complete variable domain (other parts from reference TRBV5-4 and TRBJ2-3): ETGVTQSPTHLIKTRGQQVTLRCSSQSGHNTVSWYQQALGQGPQFIFQYYREEENGRGNFPPRFSGLQFPNYSSELNVNALELDDSALYLCASRDGIRDTQYFGPGTRLTVL.

This clone was seen once. The chain joins TRBV27 to TRBJ2-7; tentative D call: TRBD1 (6 bases). V lost 8 bases and J lost 0, with 14 bases in between. Per germline, CDR1 MNHEY and CDR2 SMNVEV (reference sequence). This CDR3 is 14 amino acids long. The CDR3 DNA reads as TGTGCCAGCGGGGGCCAGGAGAGCTCCTACGAGCAGTACTTC. This gives the protein CASGGQESSYEQYF.

The CDR3 loop reads CASSQDSGSDTQYF. The DNA for the CDR3 is TGCGCCAGCAGCCAAGATTCGGGGTCAGATACGCAGTATTTT. The chain links TRBV4-3 to TRBJ2-3; tentative D call: TRBD2 (5 bases). Germline V gives CDR1 LGHNA, CDR2 YSLEER. The CDR3 covers 14 residues. V dropped 0 bases and J dropped 4 bases, with 8 bases sitting between them.

The chain recombines TRBV28 with TRBJ1-1; no clear D. The V end was cut by 5 bases, the J end by 0 bases, with 10 bases between. CDR1 and CDR2 (germline): MDHEN, SYDVKM. The CDR3 spans 14 residues. CDR3 DNA sequence: TGTGCCAGCAGTCCTCCAACACTGAACACTGAAGCTTTCTTT. As protein: CASSPPTLNTEAFF.